A single sample gave rise to the 10 T cell receptor beta chains below, sequenced in a study of breast tumors, draining lymph nodes, adjacent tissues listed by TCRdb under 2016. The lymph node samples were taken from the axillary draining lymph nodes of breast cancer patients. Library construction relied on multiplex PCR. For sequencing, an Illumina HiSeq 2000 was employed. TCRdb's own reprocessing of the public reads used fastp at Q25 and MiXCR and kept productive beta chains. Here each entry gathers all rows of one CDR3 protein and keeps the most common genes and DNA. Recorded for this sample are some 140,000 distinct CDR3 sequences; approximately 20% of them occurred a single time. The ten largest clones represent 2.6% of the sample. Sequenced: axillary lymph node tissue. All receptors come from a female donor with breast cancer. Some clones in this sample may be carry-over from other donors' samples.

The chain couples TRBV7-2 to TRBJ2-1; 10 bases map to TRBD1. The CDR3 contains 15 residues. The germline gives CDR1 SGHTA, CDR2 FQGNSA. The ends lost 5 bases at V and 7 bases at J; junction bases unmatched: 8. The CDR3 protein is CASSPDRGRRNEQFF. The CDR3 region has the DNA TGTGCCAGCAGCCCCGACAGGGGGCGCCGGAATGAGCAGTTCTTC.

This clonotype showed up just a few times. This likely comes from a read error, as the CDR3 has no conserved phenylalanine or tryptophan at its end. The chain uses TRBV5-5 and TRBJ2-3, with 9 bases identical to TRBD2. This CDR3 is 16 amino acids long. Germline loops: CDR1 SGHKS, CDR2 YYEKEE (reference sequence). V lost 0 bases to trimming and J lost 0 bases; unmatched junction nucleotides: 2. Here the CDR3 DNA reads TGTGCCAGCAGCTTGGTAGGGACTAGCAGCACAGATACGCAGTATCTT. Amino acids: CASSLVGTSSTDTQYL.

This clonotype was recorded at least ten times. The chain combines TRBV29-1 with TRBJ2-3; TRBD1 aligns across 7 bases. This CDR3 has 13 amino acids. V shed 8 bases and J 2 bases; nucleotides not matched to a gene: 7. Germline V gives CDR1 SQVTM, CDR2 ANQGSEA. The CDR3 DNA reads TGCAGCATGAACAGGGGCAACACAGATACGCAGTATTTT. It codes for CSMNRGNTDTQYF.

This clonotype occurred a few times. The V call is TRBV27, the J call TRBJ1-4, with D unresolved. Trimming removed 4 bases from V and 0 bases from J, with 9 bases in between. The CDR3 is 15 amino acids. Germline CDR1 MNHEY, CDR2 SMNVEV (reference sequence). The CDR3, as DNA: TGTGCCAGCAGTTCCGTGGGCGCAACTAATGAAAAACTGTTTTTT. It codes for CASSSVGATNEKLFF. The whole variable domain, filled in from reference TRBV27 and TRBJ1-4, reads EAQVTQNPRYLITVTGKKLTVTCSQNMNHEYMSWYRQDPGLGLRQIYYSMNVEVTDKGDVPEGYKVSRKEKRNFPLILESPSPNQTSLYFCASSSVGATNEKLFFGSGTQLSVL.

This clonotype was observed a few times. This sequence may be a read error, since a much larger clone differs from it by one base. The chain employs TRBV6-6 and TRBJ1-4, with a weak D call TRBD1 (5 bases). The CDR3 loop spans 12 amino acids. Germline V gene data show CDR1 as MNHNY and CDR2 as SVGAGI (reference sequence). V dropped 8 bases and J dropped 8 bases, with 12 bases sitting between them. CDR3 bases: TGTGCCAGCTTGGGGGAAGGCGAAAAACTGTTTTTT. Encoded protein: CASLGEGEKLFF.

This clonotype was found many times. This chain joins TRBV20-1 and TRBJ2-7, with TRBD2 identical over 7 bases. Trimming cost V 6 bases and J 2 bases; bases outside gene matches: 7. The CDR3 has 13 residues. Germline assignment: CDR1 DFQATT and CDR2 SNEGSKA (reference sequence). CDR3 in amino acids: CSAPPSGTYEQYF. Written as DNA, the CDR3 is TGCAGTGCGCCGCCTAGCGGAACCTACGAGCAGTACTTC.

This clonotype was detected only a few times. V usage is TRBV18 and J usage is TRBJ2-2; D is tentatively TRBD1 or TRBD2 (5 bases each). CDR1 is KGHSH and CDR2 is LQKENI in the germline V gene. V was clipped by 4 bases and J by 0 bases, with 9 bases between them. The CDR3 has 15 residues. The CDR3 coding sequence is TGTGCCAGCTCACAGGGACGGTCGAACACCGGGGAGCTGTTTTTT. The encoded protein is CASSQGRSNTGELFF. Using reference TRBV18 and TRBJ2-2 for the parts outside the CDR3, the full variable domain is NAGVMQNPRHLVRRRGQEARLRCSPMKGHSHVYWYRQLPEEGLKFMVYLQKENIIDESGMPKERFSAEFPKEGPSILRIQQVVRGDSAAYFCASSQGRSNTGELFFGEGSRLTVL.

This clonotype was observed at least ten times. The rearrangement joins TRBV4-1 to TRBJ2-5, with 11 bases that match TRBD2. V lost 0 bases and J lost 7; bases outside the gene matches: 4. Germline V gives CDR1 MGHRA, CDR2 YSYEKL. The CDR3 is 15 residues long. CDR3 loop: CASSQDNLAGGTQYF. CDR3 coding DNA: TGCGCCAGCAGCCAAGATAACCTAGCGGGAGGGACCCAGTACTTC.

This clonotype has a count of ten or more. The CDR3 region has the DNA TGTGCCAGCAGTTACTCCCCTTGGGAGCAGTACTTC. Amino acid sequence: CASSYSPWEQYF. This rearrangement joins TRBV6-2 or TRBV6-3 to TRBJ2-7; D remains unclear. CDR1 MNHEY and CDR2 SVGEGT come from the germline V gene. The V end lost 0 bases, the J end lost 7 bases, and 7 bases lay between the germline ends. This CDR3 has 12 residues.

Concerning this clonotype itself: A read error is possible here, since a much larger clone lies one base away. The genes are TRBV6-6 and TRBJ2-7; possibly TRBD1 for D (5 bases). Germline CDR1 is MNHNY and CDR2 is SVGAGI (reference sequence). The CDR3 sequence is 14 residues long. The CDR3 loop reads CAGRDQDTADEQYF. Here the CDR3 DNA reads TGTGCCGGCAGGGATCAGGACACCGCCGACGAGCAGTACTTC.